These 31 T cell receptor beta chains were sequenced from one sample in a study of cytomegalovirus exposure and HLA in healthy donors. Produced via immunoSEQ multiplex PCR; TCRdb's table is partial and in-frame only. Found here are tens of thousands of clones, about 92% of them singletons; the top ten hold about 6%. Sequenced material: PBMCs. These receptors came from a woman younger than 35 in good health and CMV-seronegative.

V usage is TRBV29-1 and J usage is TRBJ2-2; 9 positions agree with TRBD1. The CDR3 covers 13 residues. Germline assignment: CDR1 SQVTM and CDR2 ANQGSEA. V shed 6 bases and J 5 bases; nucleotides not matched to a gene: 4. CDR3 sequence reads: CSVWDRETGELFF. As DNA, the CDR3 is TGCAGCGTCTGGGACAGGGAGACCGGGGAGCTGTTTTTT.

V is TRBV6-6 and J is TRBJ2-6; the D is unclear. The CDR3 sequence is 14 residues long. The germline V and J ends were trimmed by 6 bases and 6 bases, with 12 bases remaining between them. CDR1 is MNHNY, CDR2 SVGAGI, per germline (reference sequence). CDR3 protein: CASSSARKANVLTF. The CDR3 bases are TGTGCCAGCAGCTCCGCCAGGAAGGCCAACGTCCTGACTTTC.

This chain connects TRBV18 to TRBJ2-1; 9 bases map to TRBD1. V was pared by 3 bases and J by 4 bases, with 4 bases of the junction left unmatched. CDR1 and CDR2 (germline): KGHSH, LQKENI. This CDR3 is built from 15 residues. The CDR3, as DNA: TGTGCCAGCTCACCCCCGGGACAGGGTTACAATGAGCAGTTCTTC. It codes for CASSPPGQGYNEQFF. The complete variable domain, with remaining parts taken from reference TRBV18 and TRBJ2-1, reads NAGVMQNPRHLVRRRGQEARLRCSPMKGHSHVYWYRQLPEEGLKFMVYLQKENIIDESGMPKERFSAEFPKEGPSILRIQQVVRGDSAAYFCASSPPGQGYNEQFFGPGTRLTVL.

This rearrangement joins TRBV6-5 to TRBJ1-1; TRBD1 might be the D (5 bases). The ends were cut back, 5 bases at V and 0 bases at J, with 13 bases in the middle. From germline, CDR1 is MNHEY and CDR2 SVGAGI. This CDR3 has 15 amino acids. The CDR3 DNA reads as TGTGCCAGCAGTAAACAGGTCCTGGTGAACACTGAAGCTTTCTTT. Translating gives CASSKQVLVNTEAFF.

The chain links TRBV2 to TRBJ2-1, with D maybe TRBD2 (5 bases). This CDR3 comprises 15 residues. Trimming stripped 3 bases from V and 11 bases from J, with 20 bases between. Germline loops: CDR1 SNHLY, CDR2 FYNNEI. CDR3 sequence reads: CASSDKRPPATQQFF. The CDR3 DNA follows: TGTGCCAGCAGTGATAAGCGGCCACCTGCCACCCAGCAGTTCTTC.

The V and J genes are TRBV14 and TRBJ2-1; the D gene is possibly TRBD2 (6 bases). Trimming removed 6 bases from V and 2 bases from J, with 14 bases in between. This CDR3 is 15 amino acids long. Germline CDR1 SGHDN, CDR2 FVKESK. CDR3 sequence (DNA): TGTGCCAGCAGGAAGGACTACCGAACCTACAATGAGCAGTTCTTC. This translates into CASRKDYRTYNEQFF.

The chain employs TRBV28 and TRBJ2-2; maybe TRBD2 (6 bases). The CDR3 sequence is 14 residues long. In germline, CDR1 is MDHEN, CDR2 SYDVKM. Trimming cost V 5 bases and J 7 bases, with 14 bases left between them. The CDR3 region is CASSAASVHGELFF. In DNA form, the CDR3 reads TGTGCCAGCAGTGCAGCTAGCGTTCACGGGGAGCTGTTTTTT.

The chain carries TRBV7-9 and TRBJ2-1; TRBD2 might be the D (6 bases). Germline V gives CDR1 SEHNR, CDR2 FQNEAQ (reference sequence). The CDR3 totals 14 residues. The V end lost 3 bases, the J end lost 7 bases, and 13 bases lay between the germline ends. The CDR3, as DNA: TGTGCCAGCAGCTTGCCGGGACTGGCGAATGAGCAGTTCTTC. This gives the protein CASSLPGLANEQFF.

The CDR3 region has the DNA TGTGCCAGCAGACCCGGGACAGGATTCGGCTATGGCTACACCTTC. Translating gives CASRPGTGFGYGYTF. The V gene is TRBV2, the J gene TRBJ1-2, with 8 positions matching TRBD1. With 6 bases clipped from V and 4 bases from J, the junction kept 10 bases outside the gene matches. CDR1 is SNHLY, CDR2 FYNNEI, per germline. There are 15 residues in the CDR3.

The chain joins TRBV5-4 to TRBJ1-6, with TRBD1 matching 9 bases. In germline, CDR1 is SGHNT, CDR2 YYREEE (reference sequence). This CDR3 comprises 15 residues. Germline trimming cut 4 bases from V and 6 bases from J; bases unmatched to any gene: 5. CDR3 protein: CASSAPQGANSPLHF. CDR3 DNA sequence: TGTGCCAGCAGCGCGCCACAGGGGGCTAATTCACCCCTCCACTTT.

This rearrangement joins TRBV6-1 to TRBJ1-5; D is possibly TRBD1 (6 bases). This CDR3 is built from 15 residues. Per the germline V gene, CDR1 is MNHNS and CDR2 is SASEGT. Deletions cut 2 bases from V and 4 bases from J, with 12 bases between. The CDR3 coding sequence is TGTGCCAGCAGTGAATTAGGACAGTTTAATCAGCCCCAGCATTTT. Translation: CASSELGQFNQPQHF.

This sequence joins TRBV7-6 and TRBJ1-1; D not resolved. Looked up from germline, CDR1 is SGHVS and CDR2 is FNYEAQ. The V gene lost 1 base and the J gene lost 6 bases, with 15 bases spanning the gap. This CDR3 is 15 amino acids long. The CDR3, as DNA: TGTGCCAGCAGCTTAGGGGCCTCCGGTGGTGCTGAAGCTTTCTTT. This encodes CASSLGASGGAEAFF.

This chain's CDR3 is CASSARQGNTEAFF. The CDR3 bases are TGCGCCAGCAGCGCCCGACAGGGGAACACTGAAGCTTTCTTT. This chain connects TRBV5-1 to TRBJ1-1, with TRBD1 identical over 7 bases. The length of the CDR3 is 14 residues. CDR1 is SGHRS, CDR2 YFSETQ, per germline. V lost 4 bases and J lost 1; bases outside the gene matches: 4.

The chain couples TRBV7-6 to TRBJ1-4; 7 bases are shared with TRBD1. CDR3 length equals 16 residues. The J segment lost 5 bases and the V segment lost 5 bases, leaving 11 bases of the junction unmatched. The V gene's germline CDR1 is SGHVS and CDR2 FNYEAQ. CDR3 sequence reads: CASSRSLQGTNEKLFF. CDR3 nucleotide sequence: TGTGCCAGCAGCCGCAGCTTACAGGGGACCAATGAAAAACTGTTTTTT.

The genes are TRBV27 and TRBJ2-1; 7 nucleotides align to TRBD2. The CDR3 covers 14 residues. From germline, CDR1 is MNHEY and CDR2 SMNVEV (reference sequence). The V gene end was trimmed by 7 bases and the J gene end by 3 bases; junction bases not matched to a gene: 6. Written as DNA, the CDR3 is TGTGCCAGCACTCCGGGACTAAACTACAATGAGCAGTTCTTC. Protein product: CASTPGLNYNEQFF.

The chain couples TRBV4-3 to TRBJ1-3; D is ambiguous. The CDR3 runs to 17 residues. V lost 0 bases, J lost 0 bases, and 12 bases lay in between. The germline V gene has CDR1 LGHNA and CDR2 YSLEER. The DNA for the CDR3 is TGCGCCAGCAGCCAAGACCTTGCGGGGAGCTCTGGAAACACCATATATTTT. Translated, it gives CASSQDLAGSSGNTIYF.

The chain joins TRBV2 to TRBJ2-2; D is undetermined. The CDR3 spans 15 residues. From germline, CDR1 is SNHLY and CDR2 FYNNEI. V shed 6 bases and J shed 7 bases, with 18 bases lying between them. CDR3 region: CASSPTPQMVGELFF. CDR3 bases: TGTGCCAGCAGCCCGACTCCTCAAATGGTCGGGGAGCTGTTTTTT. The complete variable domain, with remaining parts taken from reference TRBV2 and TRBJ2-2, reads EPEVTQTPSHQVTQMGQEVILRCVPISNHLYFYWYRQILGQKVEFLVSFYNNEISEKSEIFDDQFSVERPDGSNFTLKIRSTKLEDSAMYFCASSPTPQMVGELFFGEGSRLTVL.

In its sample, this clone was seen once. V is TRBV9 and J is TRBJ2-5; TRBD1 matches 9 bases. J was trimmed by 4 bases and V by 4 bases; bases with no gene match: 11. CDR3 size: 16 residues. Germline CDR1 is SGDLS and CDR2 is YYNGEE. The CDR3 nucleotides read TGTGCCAGCAGCCCTCGTCCGGGACAGGGTGGAGAGACCCAGTACTTC. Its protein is CASSPRPGQGGETQYF. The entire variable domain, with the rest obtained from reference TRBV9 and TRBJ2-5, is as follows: DSGVTQTPKHLITATGQRVTLRCSPRSGDLSVYWYQQSLDQGLQFLIQYYNGEERAKGNILERFSAQQFPDLHSELNLSSLELGDSALYFCASSPRPGQGGETQYFGPGTRLLVL.

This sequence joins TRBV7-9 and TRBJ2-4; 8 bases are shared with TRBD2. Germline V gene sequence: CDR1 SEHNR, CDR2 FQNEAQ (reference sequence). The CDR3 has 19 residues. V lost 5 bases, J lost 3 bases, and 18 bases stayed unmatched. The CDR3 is CASSRGGREAHLYKNIQYF. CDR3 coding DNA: TGTGCCAGCAGCCGCGGAGGGCGGGAGGCCCATTTATACAAAAACATTCAGTACTTC.

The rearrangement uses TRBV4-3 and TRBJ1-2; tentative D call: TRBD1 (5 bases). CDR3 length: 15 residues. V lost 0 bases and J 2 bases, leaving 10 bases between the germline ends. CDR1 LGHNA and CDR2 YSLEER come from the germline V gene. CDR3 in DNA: TGCGCCAGCAGCCAAGATCAAAGGGGAAACTATGGCTACACCTTC. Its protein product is CASSQDQRGNYGYTF.

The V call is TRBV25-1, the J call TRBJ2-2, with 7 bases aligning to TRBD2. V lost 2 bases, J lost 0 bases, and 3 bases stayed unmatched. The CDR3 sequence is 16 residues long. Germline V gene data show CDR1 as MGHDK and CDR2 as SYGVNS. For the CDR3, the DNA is TGTGCCAGCAGTGAACGAGCGGGAACGAACACCGGGGAGCTGTTTTTT. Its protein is CASSERAGTNTGELFF.

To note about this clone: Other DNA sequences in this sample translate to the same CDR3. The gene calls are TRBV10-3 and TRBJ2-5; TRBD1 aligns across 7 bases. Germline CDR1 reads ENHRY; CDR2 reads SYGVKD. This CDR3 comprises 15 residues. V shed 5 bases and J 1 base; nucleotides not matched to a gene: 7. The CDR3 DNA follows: TGTGCCATCAGTCCGCGACAGGGACCCCAAGAGACCCAGTACTTC. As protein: CAISPRQGPQETQYF.

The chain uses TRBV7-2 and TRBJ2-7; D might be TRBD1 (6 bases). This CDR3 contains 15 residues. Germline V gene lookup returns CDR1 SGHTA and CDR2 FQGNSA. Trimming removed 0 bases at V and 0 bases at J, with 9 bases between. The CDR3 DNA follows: TGTGCCAGCAGCTTAGCCCCAGGGGCCTCCTACGAGCAGTACGTC. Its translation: CASSLAPGASYEQYV.

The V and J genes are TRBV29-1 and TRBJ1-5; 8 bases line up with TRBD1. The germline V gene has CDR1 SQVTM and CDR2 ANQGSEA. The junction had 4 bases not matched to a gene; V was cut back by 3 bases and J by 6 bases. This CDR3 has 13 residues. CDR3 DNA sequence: TGCAGCGTTGAGGACAGGGTCGGTCAGCCCCAGCATTTT. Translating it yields CSVEDRVGQPQHF.

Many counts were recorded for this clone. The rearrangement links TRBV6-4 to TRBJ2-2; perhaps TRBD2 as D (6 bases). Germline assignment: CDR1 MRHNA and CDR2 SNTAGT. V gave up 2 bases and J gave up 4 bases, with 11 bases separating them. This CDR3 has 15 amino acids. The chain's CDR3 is CASSDRAGSTGELFF. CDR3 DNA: TGTGCCAGCAGTGACCGCGCGGGGAGCACCGGGGAGCTGTTTTTT.

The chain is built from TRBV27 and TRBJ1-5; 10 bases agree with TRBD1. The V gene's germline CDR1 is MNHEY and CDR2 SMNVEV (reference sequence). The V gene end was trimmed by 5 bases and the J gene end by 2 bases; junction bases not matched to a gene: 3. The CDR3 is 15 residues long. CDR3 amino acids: CASSLGTGGNQPQHF. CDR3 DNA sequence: TGTGCCAGCAGTCTTGGGACAGGGGGCAATCAGCCCCAGCATTTT.

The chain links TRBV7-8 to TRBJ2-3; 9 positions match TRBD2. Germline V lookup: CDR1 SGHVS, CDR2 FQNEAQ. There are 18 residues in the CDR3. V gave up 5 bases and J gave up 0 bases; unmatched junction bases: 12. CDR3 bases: TGTGCCAGCAGCCCGGGAGGCGGGGGGGTCTTCAGCACAGATACGCAGTATTTT. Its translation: CASSPGGGGVFSTDTQYF.

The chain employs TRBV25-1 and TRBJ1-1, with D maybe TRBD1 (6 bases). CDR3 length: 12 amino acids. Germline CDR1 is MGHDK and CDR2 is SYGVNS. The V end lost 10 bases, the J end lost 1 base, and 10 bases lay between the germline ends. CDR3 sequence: CAIGGGNTEAFF. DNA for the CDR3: TGTGCCATAGGGGGGGGGAACACTGAAGCTTTCTTT. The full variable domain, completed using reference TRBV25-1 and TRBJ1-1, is EADIYQTPRYLVIGTGKKITLECSQTMGHDKMYWYQQDPGMELHLIHYSYGVNSTEKGDLSSESTVSRIRTEHFPLTLESARPSHTSQYLCAIGGGNTEAFFGQGTRLTVV.

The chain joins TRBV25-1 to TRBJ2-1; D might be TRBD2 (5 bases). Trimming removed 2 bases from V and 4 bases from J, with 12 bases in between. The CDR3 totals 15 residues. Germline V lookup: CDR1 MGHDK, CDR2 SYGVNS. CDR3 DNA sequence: TGTGCCAGCAGTGAAGGTGGACTGCTGTACAATGAGCAGTTCTTC. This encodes CASSEGGLLYNEQFF.

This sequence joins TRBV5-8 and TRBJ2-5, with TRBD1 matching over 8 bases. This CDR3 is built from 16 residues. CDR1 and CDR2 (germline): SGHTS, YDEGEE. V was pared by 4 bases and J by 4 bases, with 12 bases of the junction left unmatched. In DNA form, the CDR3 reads TGTGCCAGCAGCCCGGCCGGACAGGGACAAGCAGAGACCCAGTACTTC. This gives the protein CASSPAGQGQAETQYF.

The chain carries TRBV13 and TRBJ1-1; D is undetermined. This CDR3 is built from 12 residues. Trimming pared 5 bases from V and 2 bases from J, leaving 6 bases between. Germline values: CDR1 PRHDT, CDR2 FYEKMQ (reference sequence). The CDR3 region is CASSARNTEAFF. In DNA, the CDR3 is TGTGCCAGCAGCGCGCGAAACACTGAAGCTTTCTTT.